This TCR beta chain was sequenced for a study of blood T cell repertoires in COVID-19. The overall study: There were acute and convalescent COVID-19 samples, and they came from the United States, Italy and Spain. The analysed material was cDNA or gDNA that came from T cells, B-cell-depleted T cells, or PBMCs.

In the authors' workflow: Nucleated cell number was recorded as an estimate derived from reference gene primer amplification. The data were produced by immunoSEQ multiplex PCR, yet TCRdb's version contains in-frame clones alone and is incomplete. V, J and clone size are taken as reported in that table, and D and trimming were inferred from the DNA itself. The sample shows 220,000 or so clones, around four fifths of them seen only once. Trimming stripped 4 bases from V and 4 bases from J, with 17 bases between. The germline V gene has CDR1 SGHRS and CDR2 YFSETQ. The CDR3 is 15 amino acids. This clone showed up just once.

The sample taken for sequencing was peripheral blood. The TCR comes from a woman over 75 with acute or convalescent COVID-19. The chain carries TRBV5-1 and TRBJ1-2, with D hard to call. CDR3 in amino acids: CASSLPEEGAYGYTF. Here the CDR3 DNA reads TGCGCCAGCAGCCTTCCGGAGGAGGGTGCCTATGGCTACACCTTC.